Presented here are 10 T cell receptor beta chains from one specimen sequenced in a study of blood T cell repertoires in COVID-19. Clones were sequenced by immunoSEQ multiplex PCR, and TCRdb holds only the in-frame ones, with some missing. The sample has some 170,000 clones, roughly 87% seen once. The sample consisted of PBMCs or T cells enriched from blood (not recorded which). The receptors here all came from a human donor with acute COVID-19. The donor label of this sample is uncertain.

CDR3 in amino acids: CASSRNDRGGTGYTF. The CDR3 DNA reads TGTGCCAGCTCCAGAAATGACAGGGGCGGCACTGGCTACACCTTC. The V call is TRBV25-1, the J call TRBJ1-2, with 8 positions matching TRBD1. The CDR3 contains 15 residues. CDR1 and CDR2 (germline): MGHDK, SYGVNS. The V gene end was trimmed by 8 bases and the J gene end by 7 bases; junction bases not matched to a gene: 15.

The CDR3 spells CASSPLTRDTYEQYF. In DNA, the CDR3 is TGTGCCAGCTCACCCCTAACACGGGATACCTACGAGCAGTACTTC. V and J are TRBV18 and TRBJ2-7; maybe TRBD2 (5 bases). Germline CDR1 KGHSH, CDR2 LQKENI. The CDR3 is 15 amino acids. V lost 3 bases and J lost 2, with 14 bases in between.

The genes are TRBV19 and TRBJ1-3, with D possibly matching TRBD1 (6 bases). V lost 9 bases to trimming and J lost 2 bases, with 11 bases between them. Germline CDR1 is LNHDA and CDR2 is SQIVND (reference sequence). The CDR3 spans 13 residues. The DNA of the CDR3 is TGTGCCAGCGTTTACAGGGCTGGAAACACCATATATTTT. Protein sequence: CASVYRAGNTIYF. Looking up the rest from reference TRBV19 and TRBJ1-3 gives the full variable domain: DGGITQSPKYLFRKEGQNVTLSCEQNLNHDAMYWYRQDPGQGLRLIYYSQIVNDFQKGDIAEGYSVSREKKESFPLTVTSAQKNPTAFYLCASVYRAGNTIYFGEGSWLTVV.

The chain carries TRBV3-1 (or the pseudogene TRBV3-2) and TRBJ1-1; TRBD1 might be the D (6 bases). From germline, CDR1 is LGHDT and CDR2 YNNKEL (reference sequence). CDR3 length: 18 amino acids. Trimming removed 0 bases at V and 0 bases at J, with 17 bases between. The CDR3 spells CASSQEVLRGAMNTEAFF. In DNA, the CDR3 is TGTGCCAGCAGCCAAGAGGTCTTGCGGGGGGCCATGAACACTGAAGCTTTCTTT.

This chain links TRBV4-3 with TRBJ2-7, with D possibly TRBD2 on 6 matching bases. Trimming stripped 1 base from V and 3 bases from J, with 19 bases between. CDR1 is LGHNA and CDR2 is YSLEER in the germline V gene. The CDR3 covers 17 residues. The CDR3 nucleotides are TGCGCCAGCAGCCAAGGCCGCTTCCGGGACTCGGACTACGAGCAGTACTTC. Translated: CASSQGRFRDSDYEQYF.

This sequence joins TRBV9 and TRBJ2-1; 9 bases match TRBD2. CDR1 is SGDLS, CDR2 YYNGEE, per germline. J was trimmed by 4 bases and V by 0 bases; bases with no gene match: 8. The CDR3 extends over 17 amino acids. CDR3: CASSVGGDSGGYNEQFF. In DNA, the CDR3 is TGTGCCAGCAGCGTAGGAGGAGATAGCGGGGGATACAATGAGCAGTTCTTC.

The chain employs TRBV12-5 and TRBJ2-3, with 10 bases matching TRBD2. Germline values: CDR1 LGHNT, CDR2 FRNRAP. This CDR3 has 23 amino acids. After removal of 0 bases from V and 1 base from J, the junction contained 22 bases not matched to a gene. In nucleotides, the CDR3 is TGTGCTAGTGGTTTGGTACTCGGTGCCCGTCCTTCTAGCGGGGGACCGGGCACAGATACGCAGTATTTT. Its translation is CASGLVLGARPSSGGPGTDTQYF.

This clone was seen a few times. This rearrangement joins TRBV6-5 to TRBJ1-6; TRBD1 might be the D (6 bases). Trimming cost V 4 bases and J 3 bases, with 13 bases left between them. The germline gives CDR1 MNHEY, CDR2 SVGAGI. This CDR3 comprises 16 residues. The CDR3 loop reads CASSSPKQGYNSPLHF. The CDR3 region has the DNA TGTGCCAGCAGTTCCCCGAAACAGGGCTATAATTCACCCCTCCACTTT.

This chain connects TRBV19 to TRBJ2-3; 7 bases agree with TRBD1. Trimming took 5 bases from V and 3 from J; bases not matched to a gene: 8. Per the germline V gene, CDR1 is LNHDA and CDR2 is SQIVND (reference sequence). The CDR3 is 15 amino acids. For the CDR3, the DNA is TGTGCCAGTAGTCAGGGACAGACACTAACAGATACGCAGTATTTT. Encoded protein: CASSQGQTLTDTQYF.

CDR3 in amino acids: CATCPGVKGPNTEAFF. The CDR3 nucleotides read TGTGCCACCTGCCCGGGAGTGAAAGGGCCAAACACTGAAGCTTTCTTT. This chain uses TRBV6-2 or TRBV6-3 with TRBJ1-1; D is unresolved. Trimming removed 10 bases at V and 2 bases at J, with 23 bases between. This CDR3 spans 16 amino acids. CDR1 is MNHEY and CDR2 is SVGEGT in the germline V gene.